The rows below give T cell receptor beta chains drawn from one sample of a study of T cells in Graves' hyperthyroidism and ophthalmopathy. MiXCR, run by TCRdb on the multiplex PCR reads, gives a single entry per CDR3 protein. The sample carries around 350,000 distinct CDR3 sequences, about 20% recorded once. The sample was blood. Receptor source: a woman aged 18-35 years with Graves' hyperthyroidism. CDR3s include the opening cysteine and the closing phenylalanine or tryptophan. The order of the fields is J gene, V gene, CDR3 protein.

TRBJ2-7,TRBV4-1,CASSQDGSLYEQYF
TRBJ2-7,TRBV2,CASSGGIEQYF
TRBJ1-1,TRBV6-1,CASSQSTGVEAFF
TRBJ2-7,TRBV28,CASSSQGGNPYEQYF
TRBJ2-5,TRBV6-1,CASSERGRETQYF
TRBJ1-2,TRBV28,CASSPRASRGGYTF
TRBJ1-1,TRBV7-8,CASSLGQGGLSEAFF
TRBJ1-1,TRBV18,CASSKGQMNTEAFF
TRBJ2-2,TRBV29-1,CSVRGVAGAPTGELFF
TRBJ2-5,TRBV10-3,CAISELAGEAGETQYF
TRBJ2-7,TRBV5-1,CASSLDPTEQYF
TRBJ2-2,TRBV7-2,CASSLSPTAGELFF
TRBJ1-5,TRBV24-1,CATGGRDSNQPQHF
TRBJ1-1,TRBV29-1,CSVEDYWTEAFF
TRBJ2-7,TRBV2,CASSPGLGGDEQYF
TRBJ1-1,TRBV28,CASRTAQVGDTEAFF
TRBJ1-1,TRBV6-5,CASSYSTGGLSTEAFF
TRBJ2-7,TRBV18,CASSGGTLWDEQYF
TRBJ2-2,TRBV5-1,CASSSSPSGGVTTGELFF
TRBJ2-2,TRBV6-1,CASSEAFLGSGELFF
TRBJ1-2,TRBV29-1,CSAVREPYGYTF
TRBJ1-3,TRBV7-2,CASSLRTGDGNTIYF
TRBJ2-2,TRBV24-1,CATSDLNGELFF
TRBJ2-7,TRBV5-1,CASSWGPTDSYEQYF
TRBJ1-1,TRBV2,CATVRNTEAFF
TRBJ1-3,TRBV15,CATSRPLGHPSGNTIYF
TRBJ1-1,TRBV24-1,CATSDFAGEAFF
TRBJ1-2,TRBV15,CATSRADSRAYGYTF
TRBJ1-3,TRBV5-1,CASSLTGFSRNTIYF
TRBJ2-7,TRBV28,CASSLRVQGAGYF
TRBJ1-1,TRBV20-1,CSARVHLNTEAFF
TRBJ2-2,TRBV20-1,CSARGTGTGRWNTGELFF
TRBJ2-5,TRBV20-1,CSASRGEGQETQYF
TRBJ2-6,TRBV9,CASSVAGSGANVLTF
TRBJ2-7,TRBV12-3/TRBV12-4,CASSLGHSYEQYF
TRBJ2-1,TRBV15,CATSINQGPYNEQFF
TRBJ2-7,TRBV14,CASSPLGFGDSYEQYF
TRBJ2-5,TRBV5-1,CASNQAETQYF
TRBJ2-7,TRBV20-1,CSAPSGGVSSYEQYF
TRBJ2-3,TRBV6-1,CASSETRGSTDTQYF
TRBJ1-1,TRBV9,CASRWGRGRGSANTEAFF
TRBJ1-5,TRBV19,CASSPWDTGGQPQHF
TRBJ1-6,TRBV6-1,CAARRANSPLHF
TRBJ1-1,TRBV14,CASSQDRLSTEAFF
TRBJ2-5,TRBV28,CASSLTGQGETQYF
TRBJ2-5,TRBV18,CASSPPNGRGETQYF
TRBJ2-7,TRBV6-1,CASRNRDRVSYEQYF
TRBJ2-7,TRBV19,CASRGTGGNEQYF
TRBJ2-4,TRBV20-1,CSAPRREMNIQYF
TRBJ2-7,TRBV10-3,CAVTGLGSYEQYF
TRBJ1-2,TRBV12-3/TRBV12-4,CASRAGTGLTYGYTF
TRBJ2-7,TRBV28,CASSSLAGVSEQYF
TRBJ1-1,TRBV24-1,CATSASLRGAFF
TRBJ2-7,TRBV24-1,CATPRPGALYEQYF
TRBJ2-5,TRBV5-1,CASSLEGEETQYF
TRBJ1-1,TRBV6-1,CASSIDRGKTEAFF
TRBJ2-7,TRBV10-3,CAISEFLLGQGVEEQYF
TRBJ1-1,TRBV30,CAWSRGSEAFF
TRBJ2-5,TRBV10-3,CAISESRGREDKETQYF